This T cell receptor (beta chain) was recovered during a study of T cell changes during pregnancy in multiple sclerosis. V gave up 3 bases and J gave up 5 bases; unmatched junction bases: 4. This CDR3 has 15 residues. In germline, CDR1 is SGDLS, CDR2 YYNGEE. Profiled with immunoSEQ multiplex PCR; TCRdb holds only in-frame clones, not every one. The sample has 30,000 to 35,000 clones, 75% to 95% seen once. The receptor was isolated from a female donor with multiple sclerosis, enrolled in a pregnancy study. The chain has TRBV9 and TRBJ2-2; 10 positions match TRBD1. The sample was CD8+ T cells from peripheral blood mononuclear cells, taken before pregnancy. CDR3 in amino acids: CASSEAGQGTGELFF. DNA of the CDR3: TGTGCCAGCAGCGAAGCGGGACAGGGGACCGGGGAGCTGTTTTTT.